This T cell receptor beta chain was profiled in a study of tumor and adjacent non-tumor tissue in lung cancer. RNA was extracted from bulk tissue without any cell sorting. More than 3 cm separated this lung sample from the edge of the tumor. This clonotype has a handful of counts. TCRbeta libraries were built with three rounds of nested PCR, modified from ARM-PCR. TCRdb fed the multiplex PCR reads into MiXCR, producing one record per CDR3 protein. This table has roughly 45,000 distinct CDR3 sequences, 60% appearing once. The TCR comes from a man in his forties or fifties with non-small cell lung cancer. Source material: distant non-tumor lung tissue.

The CDR3 here is CAWSRRTGNEKLFF. The CDR3 DNA is TGTGCCTGGAGTCGGCGCACGGGTAATGAAAAACTGTTTTTT. This chain links TRBV30 with TRBJ1-4, with D unclear. Between the trimmed V and J ends, which lost 2 bases and 4 bases, there was a span of 11 bases. This CDR3 is built from 14 residues. Looked up from germline, CDR1 is GTSNPN and CDR2 is SVGIG (reference sequence). The full variable domain, rest sourced from reference TRBV30 and TRBJ1-4, is SQTIHQWPATLVQPVGSPLSLECTVEGTSNPNLYWYRQAAGRGLQLLFYSVGIGQISSEVPQNLSASRPQDRQFILSSKKLLLSDSGFYLCAWSRRTGNEKLFFGSGTQLSVL.